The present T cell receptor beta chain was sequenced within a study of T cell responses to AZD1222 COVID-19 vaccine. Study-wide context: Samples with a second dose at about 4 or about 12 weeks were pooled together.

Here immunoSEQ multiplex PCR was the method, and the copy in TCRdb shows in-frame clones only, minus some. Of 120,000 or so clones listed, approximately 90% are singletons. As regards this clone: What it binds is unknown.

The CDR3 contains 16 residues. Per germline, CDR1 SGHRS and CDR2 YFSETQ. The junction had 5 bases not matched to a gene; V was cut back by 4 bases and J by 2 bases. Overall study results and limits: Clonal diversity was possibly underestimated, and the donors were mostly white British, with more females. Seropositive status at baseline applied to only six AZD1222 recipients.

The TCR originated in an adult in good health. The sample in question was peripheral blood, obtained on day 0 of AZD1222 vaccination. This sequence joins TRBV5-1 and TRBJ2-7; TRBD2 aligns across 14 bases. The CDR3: CASSPGLAGAPYEQYF. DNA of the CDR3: TGCGCCAGCAGCCCGGGACTAGCGGGAGCACCCTACGAGCAGTACTTC.